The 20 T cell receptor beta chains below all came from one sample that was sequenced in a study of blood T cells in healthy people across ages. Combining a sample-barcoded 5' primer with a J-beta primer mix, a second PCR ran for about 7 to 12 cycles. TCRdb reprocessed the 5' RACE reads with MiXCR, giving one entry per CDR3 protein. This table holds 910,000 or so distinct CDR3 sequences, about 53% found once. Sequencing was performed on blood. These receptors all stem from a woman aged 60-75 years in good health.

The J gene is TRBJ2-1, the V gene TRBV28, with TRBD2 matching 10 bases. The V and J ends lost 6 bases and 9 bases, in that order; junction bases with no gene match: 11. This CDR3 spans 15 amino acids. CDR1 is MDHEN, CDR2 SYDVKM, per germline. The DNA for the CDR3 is TGTGCCAGCAGGGGGCCTAGCGGGAGAGGTCCTGAGCAGTTCTTC. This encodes CASRGPSGRGPEQFF.

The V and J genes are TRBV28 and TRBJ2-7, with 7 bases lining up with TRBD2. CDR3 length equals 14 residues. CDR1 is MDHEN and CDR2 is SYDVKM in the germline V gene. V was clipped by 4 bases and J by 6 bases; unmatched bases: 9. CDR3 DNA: TGTGCCAGCAGTTCCCCGGGAGGCCTTCGCGAGCAGTACTTC. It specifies CASSSPGGLREQYF. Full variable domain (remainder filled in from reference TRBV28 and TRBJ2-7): DVKVTQSSRYLVKRTGEKVFLECVQDMDHENMFWYRQDPGLGLRLIYFSYDVKMKEKGDIPEGYSVSREKKERFSLILESASTNQTSMYLCASSSPGGLREQYFGPGTRLTVT.

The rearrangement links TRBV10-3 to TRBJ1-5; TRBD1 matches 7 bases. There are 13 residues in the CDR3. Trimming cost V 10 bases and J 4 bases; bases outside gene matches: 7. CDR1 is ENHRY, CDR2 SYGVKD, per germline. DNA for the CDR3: TGTGCCACCACCGGGACAGAAAATCAGCCCCAGCATTTT. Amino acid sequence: CATTGTENQPQHF.

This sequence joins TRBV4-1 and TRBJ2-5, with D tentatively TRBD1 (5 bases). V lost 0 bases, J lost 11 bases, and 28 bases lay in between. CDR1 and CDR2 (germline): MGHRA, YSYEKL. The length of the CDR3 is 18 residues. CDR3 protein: CASSQDPLRQGEFSGQYF. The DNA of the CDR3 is TGCGCCAGCAGCCAAGATCCCCTGCGGCAGGGTGAATTTTCCGGGCAGTACTTC.

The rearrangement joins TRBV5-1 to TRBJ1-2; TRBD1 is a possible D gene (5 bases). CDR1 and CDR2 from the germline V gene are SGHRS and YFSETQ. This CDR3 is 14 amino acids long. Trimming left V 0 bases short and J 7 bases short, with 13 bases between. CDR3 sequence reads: CASSLDPRESGYTF. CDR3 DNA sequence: TGCGCCAGCAGCTTGGACCCCAGGGAGAGTGGCTACACCTTC.

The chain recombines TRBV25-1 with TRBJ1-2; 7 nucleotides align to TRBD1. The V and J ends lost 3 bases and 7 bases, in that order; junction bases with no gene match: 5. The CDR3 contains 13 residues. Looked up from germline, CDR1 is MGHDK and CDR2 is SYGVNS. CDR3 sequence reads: CASSETGLPGYTF. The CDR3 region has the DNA TGTGCCAGCAGTGAGACAGGGTTGCCTGGCTACACCTTC.

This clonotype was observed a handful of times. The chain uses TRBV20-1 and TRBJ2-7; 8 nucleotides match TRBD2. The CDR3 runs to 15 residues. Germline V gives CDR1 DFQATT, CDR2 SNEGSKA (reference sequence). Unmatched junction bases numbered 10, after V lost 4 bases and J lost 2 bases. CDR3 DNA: TGCAGTGCTATCTACCCTAGCGGGCTTCCCTACGAGCAGTACTTC. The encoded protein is CSAIYPSGLPYEQYF.

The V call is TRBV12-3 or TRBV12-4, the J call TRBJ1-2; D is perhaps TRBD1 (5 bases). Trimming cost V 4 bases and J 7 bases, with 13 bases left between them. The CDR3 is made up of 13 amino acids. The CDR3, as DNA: TGTGCCAGCAGTTCCTTGGGGGTGGGTGGCTACACCTTC. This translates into CASSSLGVGGYTF.

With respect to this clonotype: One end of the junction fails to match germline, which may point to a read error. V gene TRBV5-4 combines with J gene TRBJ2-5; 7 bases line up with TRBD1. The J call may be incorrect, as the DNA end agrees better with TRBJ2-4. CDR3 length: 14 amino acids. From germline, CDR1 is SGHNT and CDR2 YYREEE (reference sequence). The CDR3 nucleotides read TGTGCCAACAGCCTTACAGGGGTTAAAAACATTCAGTACTTC. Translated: CANSLTGVKNIQYF.

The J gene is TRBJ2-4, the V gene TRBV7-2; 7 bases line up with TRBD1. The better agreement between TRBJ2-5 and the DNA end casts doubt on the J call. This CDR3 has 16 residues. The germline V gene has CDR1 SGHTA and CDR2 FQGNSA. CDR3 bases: TGTGCCAGCAGCACCCCGACAGGGAAAGGCCAAGAGACCCAGTACTTC. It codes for CASSTPTGKGQETQYF.

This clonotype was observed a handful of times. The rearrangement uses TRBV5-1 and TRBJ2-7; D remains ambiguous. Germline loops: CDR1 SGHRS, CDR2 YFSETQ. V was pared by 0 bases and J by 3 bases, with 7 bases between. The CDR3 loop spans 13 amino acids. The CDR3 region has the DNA TGCGCCAGCAGCTTGGAGCCCCACTACGAGCAGTACTTC. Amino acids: CASSLEPHYEQYF. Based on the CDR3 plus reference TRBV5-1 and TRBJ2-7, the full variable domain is KAGVTQTPRYLIKTRGQQVTLSCSPISGHRSVSWYQQTPGQGLQFLFEYFSETQRNKGNFPGRFSGRQFSNSRSEMNVSTLELGDSALYLCASSLEPHYEQYFGPGTRLTVT.

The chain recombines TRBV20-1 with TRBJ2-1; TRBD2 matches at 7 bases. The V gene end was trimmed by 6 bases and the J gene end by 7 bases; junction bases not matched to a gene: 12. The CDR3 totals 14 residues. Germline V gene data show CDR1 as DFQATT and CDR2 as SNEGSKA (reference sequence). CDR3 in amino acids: CSAPPAGVSNEQFF. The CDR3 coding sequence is TGCAGTGCACCACCCGCGGGAGTATCAAATGAGCAGTTCTTC.

As DNA, the CDR3 is TGCGCCAGCAGCCTTGTGTCGGCTAGCGATTACAATGAGCAGTACTTC. Its translation: CASSLVSASDYNEQYF. This chain connects TRBV5-1 to TRBJ2-7, with D perhaps matching TRBD2 (6 bases). Trimming took 4 bases from V and 7 from J, leaving 24 bases between them. The CDR3 length is 16 residues. Germline CDR1 is SGHRS and CDR2 is YFSETQ.

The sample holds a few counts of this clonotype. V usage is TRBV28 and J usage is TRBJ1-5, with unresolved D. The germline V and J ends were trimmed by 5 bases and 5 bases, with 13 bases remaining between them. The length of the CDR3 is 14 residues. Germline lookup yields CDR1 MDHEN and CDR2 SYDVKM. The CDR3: CASSAILGHQPQHF. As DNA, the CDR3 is TGTGCCAGCAGTGCCATCCTTGGGCATCAGCCCCAGCATTTT.

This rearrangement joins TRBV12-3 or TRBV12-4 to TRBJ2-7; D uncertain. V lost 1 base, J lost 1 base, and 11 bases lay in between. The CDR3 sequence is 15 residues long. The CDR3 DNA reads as TGTGCCAGCAGTTTAGGGCTAGTGGGGTCCTACGAGCAGTACTTC. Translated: CASSLGLVGSYEQYF.

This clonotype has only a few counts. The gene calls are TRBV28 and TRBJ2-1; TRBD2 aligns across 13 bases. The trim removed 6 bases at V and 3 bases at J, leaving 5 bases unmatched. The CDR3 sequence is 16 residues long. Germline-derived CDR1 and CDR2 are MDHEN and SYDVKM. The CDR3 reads CASSRLAGGFYNEQFF. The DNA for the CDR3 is TGTGCCAGCAGCAGACTAGCGGGAGGCTTCTACAATGAGCAGTTCTTC.

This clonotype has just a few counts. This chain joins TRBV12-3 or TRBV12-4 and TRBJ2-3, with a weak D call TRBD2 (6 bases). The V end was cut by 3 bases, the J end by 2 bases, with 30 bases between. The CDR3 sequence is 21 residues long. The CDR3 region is CASSFGGWRDLNLAHTDTQYF. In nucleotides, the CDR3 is TGTGCCAGCAGTTTCGGCGGTTGGAGGGACCTGAATTTGGCGCACACAGATACGCAGTATTTT.

The DNA for the CDR3 is TGCGCCAGCACGAGTGGACAGGGAAGAAGCTCCTACGAGCAGTACTTC. This sequence encodes CASTSGQGRSSYEQYF. The V call is TRBV10-2, the J call TRBJ2-7, with 8 bases aligning to TRBD1. CDR3 length equals 16 residues. Trimming cost V 7 bases and J 0 bases; bases outside gene matches: 11. The germline V gene encodes CDR1 WSHSY and CDR2 SAAADI.

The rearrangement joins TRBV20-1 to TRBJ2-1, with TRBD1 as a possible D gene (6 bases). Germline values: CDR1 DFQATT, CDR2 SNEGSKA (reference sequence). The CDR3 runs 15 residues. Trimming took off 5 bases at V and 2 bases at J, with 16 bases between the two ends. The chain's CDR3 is CSADTGSLPYNEQFF. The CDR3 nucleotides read TGCAGTGCTGATACAGGGTCCTTGCCCTACAATGAGCAGTTCTTC.

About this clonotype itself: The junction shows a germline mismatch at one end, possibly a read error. The CDR3 coding sequence is TGCGCCAGCAACGGTCGGGCAGGGGTTAACAATGAGCAGATCTTC. Amino acids: CASNGRAGVNNEQIF. The rearrangement joins TRBV5-1 to TRBJ2-1, with D possibly TRBD1 on 6 matching bases. CDR1 is SGHRS, CDR2 YFSETQ, per germline. The CDR3 contains 15 residues.